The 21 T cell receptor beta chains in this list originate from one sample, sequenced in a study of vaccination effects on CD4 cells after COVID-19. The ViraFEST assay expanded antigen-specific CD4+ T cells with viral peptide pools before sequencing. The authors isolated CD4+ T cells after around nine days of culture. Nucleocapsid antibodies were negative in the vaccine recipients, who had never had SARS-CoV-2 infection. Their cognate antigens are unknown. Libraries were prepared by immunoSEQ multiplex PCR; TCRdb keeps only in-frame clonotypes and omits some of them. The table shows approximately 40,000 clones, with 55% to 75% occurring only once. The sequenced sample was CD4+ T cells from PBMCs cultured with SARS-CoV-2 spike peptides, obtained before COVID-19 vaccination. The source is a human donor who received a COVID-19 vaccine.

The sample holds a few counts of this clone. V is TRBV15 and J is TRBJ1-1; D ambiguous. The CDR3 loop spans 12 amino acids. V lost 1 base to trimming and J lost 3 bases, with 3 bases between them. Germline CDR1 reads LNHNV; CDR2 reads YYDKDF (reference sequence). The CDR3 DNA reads TGTGCCACCAGCAGAGGCTACACTGAAGCTTTCTTT. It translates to CATSRGYTEAFF.

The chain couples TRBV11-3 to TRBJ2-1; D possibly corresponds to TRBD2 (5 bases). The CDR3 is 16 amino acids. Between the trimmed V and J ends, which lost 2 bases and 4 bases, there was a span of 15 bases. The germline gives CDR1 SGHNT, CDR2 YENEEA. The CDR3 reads CASSLSGSSGYNEQFF. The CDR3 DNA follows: TGTGCCAGCAGCTTAAGCGGCTCCTCAGGATACAATGAGCAGTTCTTC.

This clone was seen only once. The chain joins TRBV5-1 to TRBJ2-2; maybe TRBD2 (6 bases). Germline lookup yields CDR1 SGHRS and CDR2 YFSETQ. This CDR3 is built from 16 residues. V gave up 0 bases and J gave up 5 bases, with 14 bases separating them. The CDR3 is CASSLAAGRGTGELFF. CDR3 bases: TGCGCCAGCAGCTTGGCCGCAGGACGGGGGACCGGGGAGCTGTTTTTT.

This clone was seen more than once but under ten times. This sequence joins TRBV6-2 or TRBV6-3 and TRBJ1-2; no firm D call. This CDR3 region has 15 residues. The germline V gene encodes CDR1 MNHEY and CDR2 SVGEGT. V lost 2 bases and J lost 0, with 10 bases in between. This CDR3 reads CASSYPTASNYGYTF. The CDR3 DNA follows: TGTGCCAGCAGTTACCCCACGGCCTCTAACTATGGCTACACCTTC.

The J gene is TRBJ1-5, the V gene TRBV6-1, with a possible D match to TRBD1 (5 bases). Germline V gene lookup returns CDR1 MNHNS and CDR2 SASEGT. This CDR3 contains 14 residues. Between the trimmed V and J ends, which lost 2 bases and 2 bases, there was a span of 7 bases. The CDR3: CASSEQGGNQPQHF. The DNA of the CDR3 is TGTGCCAGCAGTGAACAGGGAGGCAATCAGCCCCAGCATTTT.

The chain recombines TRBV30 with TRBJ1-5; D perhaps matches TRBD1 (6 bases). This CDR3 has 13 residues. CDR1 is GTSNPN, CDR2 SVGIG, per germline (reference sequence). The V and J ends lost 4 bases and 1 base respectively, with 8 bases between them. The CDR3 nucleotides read TGTGCCTGGAAACAGGGAAGCAATCAGCCCCAGCATTTT. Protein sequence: CAWKQGSNQPQHF.

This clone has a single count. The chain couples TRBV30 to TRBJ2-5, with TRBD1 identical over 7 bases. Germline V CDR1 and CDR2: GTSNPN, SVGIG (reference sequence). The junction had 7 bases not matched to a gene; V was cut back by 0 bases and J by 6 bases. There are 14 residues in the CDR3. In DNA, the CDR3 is TGTGCCTGGAGTGTTTATACAGGGGACAAGACCCAGTACTTC. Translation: CAWSVYTGDKTQYF.

CDR3 region: CASSLSGTGHEKLFF. The CDR3, as DNA: TGTGCCAGCAGTTTATCGGGGACAGGGCATGAAAAACTGTTTTTT. This chain connects TRBV27 to TRBJ1-4; 9 bases are shared with TRBD1. The CDR3 loop spans 15 amino acids. The J segment lost 6 bases and the V segment lost 0 bases, leaving 2 bases of the junction unmatched. The V gene's germline CDR1 is MNHEY and CDR2 SMNVEV (reference sequence).

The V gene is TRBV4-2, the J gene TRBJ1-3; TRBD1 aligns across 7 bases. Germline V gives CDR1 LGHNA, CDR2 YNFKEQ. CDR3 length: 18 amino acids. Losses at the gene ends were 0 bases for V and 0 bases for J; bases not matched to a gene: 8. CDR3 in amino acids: CASSQDLGQAASGNTIYF. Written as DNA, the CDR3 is TGTGCCAGCAGCCAAGATCTTGGACAGGCCGCCTCTGGAAACACCATATATTTT.

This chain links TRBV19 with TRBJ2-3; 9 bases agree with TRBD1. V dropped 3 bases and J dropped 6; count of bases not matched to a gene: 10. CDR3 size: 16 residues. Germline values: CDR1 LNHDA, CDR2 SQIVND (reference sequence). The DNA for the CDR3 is TGTGCCAGTAGTATTGGGACAGGGCGGGGAGCTGATACGCAGTATTTT. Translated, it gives CASSIGTGRGADTQYF. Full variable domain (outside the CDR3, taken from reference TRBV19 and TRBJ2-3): DGGITQSPKYLFRKEGQNVTLSCEQNLNHDAMYWYRQDPGQGLRLIYYSQIVNDFQKGDIAEGYSVSREKKESFPLTVTSAQKNPTAFYLCASSIGTGRGADTQYFGPGTRLTVL.

CDR3 DNA: TGTGCCAGCAGCTTAACCAGGGGTGGGACCGGGGAGCTGTTTTTT. Its protein product is CASSLTRGGTGELFF. The chain links TRBV7-2 to TRBJ2-2; possibly TRBD1 for D (6 bases). Germline values: CDR1 SGHTA, CDR2 FQGNSA. V was cut by 2 bases and J by 5 bases, with 12 bases left in between. The CDR3 runs to 15 residues.

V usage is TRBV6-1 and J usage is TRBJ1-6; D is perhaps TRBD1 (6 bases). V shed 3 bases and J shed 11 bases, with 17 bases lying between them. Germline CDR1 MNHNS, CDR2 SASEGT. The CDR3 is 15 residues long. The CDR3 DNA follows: TGTGCCAGCAGTGATTTAGGGGGACACCAAACACCCCTCCACTTT. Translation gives CASSDLGGHQTPLHF.

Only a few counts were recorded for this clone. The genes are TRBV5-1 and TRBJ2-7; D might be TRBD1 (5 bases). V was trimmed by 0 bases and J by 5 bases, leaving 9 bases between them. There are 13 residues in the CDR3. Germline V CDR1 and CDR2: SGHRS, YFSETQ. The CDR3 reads CASSLGQTDEQYF. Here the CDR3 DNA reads TGCGCCAGCAGCTTGGGACAGACCGACGAGCAGTACTTC.

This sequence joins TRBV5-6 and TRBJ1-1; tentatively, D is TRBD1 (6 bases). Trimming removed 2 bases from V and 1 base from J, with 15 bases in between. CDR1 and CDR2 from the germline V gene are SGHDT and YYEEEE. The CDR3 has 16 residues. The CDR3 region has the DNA TGTGCCAGCAGCTTTTGGTCAGGGGTAAGGAACACTGAAGCTTTCTTT. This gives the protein CASSFWSGVRNTEAFF.

The CDR3 reads CASSLDTTSHYEQYF. The CDR3 nucleotides are TGTGCCAGCAGCTTGGACACGACCTCTCACTACGAGCAGTACTTC. J is TRBJ2-7 and V is TRBV5-4; D unresolved. CDR3 length: 15 residues. Germline V CDR1 and CDR2: SGHNT, YYREEE (reference sequence). V was cut by 0 bases and J by 3 bases, with 13 bases left in between.

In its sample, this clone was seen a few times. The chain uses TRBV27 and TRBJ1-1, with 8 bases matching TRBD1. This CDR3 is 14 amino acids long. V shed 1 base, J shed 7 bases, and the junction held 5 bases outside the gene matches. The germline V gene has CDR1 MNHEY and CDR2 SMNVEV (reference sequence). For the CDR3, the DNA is TGTGCCAGCAGTTTATACAGGGGGTTTGGTGAAGCTTTCTTT. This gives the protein CASSLYRGFGEAFF.

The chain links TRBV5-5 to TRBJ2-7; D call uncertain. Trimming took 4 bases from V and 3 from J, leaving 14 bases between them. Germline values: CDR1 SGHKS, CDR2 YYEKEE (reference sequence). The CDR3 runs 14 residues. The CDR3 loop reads CASSTPDRNYEQYF. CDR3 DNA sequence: TGTGCCAGCAGCACACCGGACCGCAACTACGAGCAGTACTTC. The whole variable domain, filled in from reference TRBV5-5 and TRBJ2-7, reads DAGVTQSPTHLIKTRGQQVTLRCSPISGHKSVSWYQQVLGQGPQFIFQYYEKEERGRGNFPDRFSARQFPNYSSELNVNALLLGDSALYLCASSTPDRNYEQYFGPGTRLTVT.

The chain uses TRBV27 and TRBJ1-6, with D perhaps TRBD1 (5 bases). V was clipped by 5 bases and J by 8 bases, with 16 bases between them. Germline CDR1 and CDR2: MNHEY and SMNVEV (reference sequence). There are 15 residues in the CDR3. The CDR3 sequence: CASSPGLGGDSPLHF. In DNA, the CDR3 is TGTGCCAGCAGTCCCGGACTGGGAGGGGATTCACCCCTCCACTTT.

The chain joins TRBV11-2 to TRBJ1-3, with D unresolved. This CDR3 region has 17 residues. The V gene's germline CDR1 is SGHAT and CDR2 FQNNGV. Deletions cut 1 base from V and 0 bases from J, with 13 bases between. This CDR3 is CASSLVVSLRSGNTIYF. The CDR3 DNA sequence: TGTGCCAGCAGCTTAGTGGTCAGTTTACGCTCTGGAAACACCATATATTTT.

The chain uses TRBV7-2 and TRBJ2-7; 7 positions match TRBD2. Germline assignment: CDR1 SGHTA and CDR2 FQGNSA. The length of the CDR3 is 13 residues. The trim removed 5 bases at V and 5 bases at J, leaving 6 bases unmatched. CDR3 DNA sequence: TGTGCCAGCAGCATTAGCGGGTCCGACGAGCAGTACTTC. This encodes CASSISGSDEQYF.

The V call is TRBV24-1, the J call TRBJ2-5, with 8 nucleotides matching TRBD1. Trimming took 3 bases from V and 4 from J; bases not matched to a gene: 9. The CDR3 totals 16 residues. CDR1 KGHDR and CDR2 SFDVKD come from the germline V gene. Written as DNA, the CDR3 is TGTGCCACCAGTGATGTTGGACAGGGATCGGGAGAGACCCAGTACTTC. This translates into CATSDVGQGSGETQYF.